These 32 T cell receptor beta chains share one sample of origin, sequenced in a study of identical twins. Via MiXCR, TCRdb re-called the 5' RACE reads, giving one row per CDR3 protein. This sample has 700,000 to 950,000 distinct CDR3 sequences; 9% to 15% occur once, and the top ten carry around 1.5%. The same sample was also used in a study of yellow fever vaccine responses in identical twins.

Sequenced: PBMCs. All receptors derive from a woman aged 18-29 years in good health.

The chain employs TRBV27 and TRBJ2-7; 8 nucleotides agree with TRBD2. V shed 4 bases, J shed 3 bases, and the junction held 17 bases outside the gene matches. The CDR3 has 18 amino acids. Looked up from germline, CDR1 is MNHEY and CDR2 is SMNVEV (reference sequence). Here the CDR3 reads CASSSRGGMVAPNYEQYF. The CDR3 DNA reads as TGTGCCAGCAGTTCCCGCGGGGGGATGGTAGCTCCGAACTACGAGCAGTACTTC.

This chain joins TRBV4-2 and TRBJ2-3, with TRBD2 identical over 7 bases. Trimming cost V 4 bases and J 4 bases; bases outside gene matches: 8. Germline V gene sequence: CDR1 LGHNA, CDR2 YNFKEQ. The CDR3 is 15 residues long. DNA for the CDR3: TGTGCCAGCAGCCCCCGCCGGGACTACGCAGATACGCAGTATTTT. Encoded protein: CASSPRRDYADTQYF.

This clonotype appeared a few times. The chain couples TRBV15 to TRBJ2-5, with TRBD2 matching 12 bases. Germline values: CDR1 LNHNV, CDR2 YYDKDF (reference sequence). V shed 1 base, J shed 6 bases, and the junction held 3 bases outside the gene matches. The CDR3 covers 15 residues. The CDR3 reads CATSRVTSGRKTQYF. The CDR3, as DNA: TGTGCCACCAGCAGAGTGACTAGCGGGAGAAAGACCCAGTACTTC.

This clonotype was counted ten times or more. V usage is TRBV12-3 or TRBV12-4 and J usage is TRBJ1-5; D is unresolved. V was cut by 4 bases and J by 5 bases, with 9 bases left in between. This CDR3 has 13 residues. The CDR3 sequence: CASSSRPDQPQHF. The CDR3 nucleotides read TGTGCCAGCAGTTCCCGCCCAGATCAGCCCCAGCATTTT.

The CDR3 nucleotides read TGCGCCAGCAGCTTAAGCGGGCCAACTCAAGAGACCCAGTACTTC. Its protein product is CASSLSGPTQETQYF. The chain employs TRBV5-1 and TRBJ2-5; D may be TRBD2 (6 bases). The CDR3 runs 15 residues. Trimming pared 2 bases from V and 2 bases from J, leaving 13 bases between. Germline loops: CDR1 SGHRS, CDR2 YFSETQ.

The chain couples TRBV6-1 to TRBJ2-2, with D maybe TRBD1 (6 bases). The length of the CDR3 is 14 residues. Trimming shortened V by 3 bases and J by 5 bases, and 10 bases separated the two germline ends. Germline V CDR1 and CDR2: MNHNS, SASEGT. CDR3 amino acids: CASSEDTGTGELFF. The CDR3 DNA reads as TGTGCCAGCAGTGAGGACACAGGGACCGGGGAGCTGTTTTTT.

This clonotype was counted between two and nine times. V usage is TRBV29-1 and J usage is TRBJ2-1; D gene unclear. The germline V and J ends were trimmed by 2 bases and 8 bases, with 19 bases remaining between them. CDR1 SQVTM and CDR2 ANQGSEA come from the germline V gene. The CDR3 loop spans 15 amino acids. The CDR3 sequence is CSVERVRTHRDEQFF. CDR3 nucleotides: TGCAGCGTTGAACGGGTTCGGACCCATAGGGATGAGCAGTTCTTC.

The rearrangement uses TRBV19 and TRBJ2-5, with unresolved D. The V gene's germline CDR1 is LNHDA and CDR2 SQIVND (reference sequence). Trimming removed 3 bases from V and 9 bases from J, with 14 bases in between. This CDR3 spans 13 amino acids. Written as DNA, the CDR3 is TGTGCCAGTAGTATCGACGGATCCTGGGCCCAGTACTTC. It translates to CASSIDGSWAQYF.

The V and J genes are TRBV13 and TRBJ2-1; 7 positions agree with TRBD1. Germline V lookup: CDR1 PRHDT, CDR2 FYEKMQ (reference sequence). The CDR3 extends over 12 amino acids. The junction had 2 bases not matched to a gene; V was cut back by 5 bases and J by 7 bases. The CDR3 DNA is TGTGCCAGCAGCAGGGGACAGAATGAGCAGTTCTTC. Encoded protein: CASSRGQNEQFF.

There are many counts of this clonotype. The chain links TRBV12-3 or TRBV12-4 to TRBJ2-1; D is unclear. Deletions cut 3 bases from V and 0 bases from J, with 12 bases between. This CDR3 contains 16 residues. Written as DNA, the CDR3 is TGTGCCAGCAGTTTTGCCCCCGACATCTCCTACAATGAGCAGTTCTTC. Translation gives CASSFAPDISYNEQFF.

Only a few counts were recorded for this clonotype. The genes are TRBV11-2 and TRBJ2-1; 7 nucleotides match TRBD2. CDR1 is SGHAT, CDR2 FQNNGV, per germline. Trimming took 5 bases from V and 9 from J; bases not matched to a gene: 4. The CDR3 extends over 12 amino acids. The CDR3 region is CASSTTSFEQFF. The CDR3 region has the DNA TGTGCCAGCAGCACGACTAGCTTTGAGCAGTTCTTC.

The chain is built from TRBV6-5 and TRBJ1-2, with D possibly TRBD1 on 5 matching bases. From germline, CDR1 is MNHEY and CDR2 SVGAGI. Trimming cost V 3 bases and J 9 bases, with 14 bases left between them. The CDR3 runs 13 residues. The CDR3 sequence is CASSYSARTSYTF. The DNA of the CDR3 is TGTGCCAGCAGTTATTCGGCAAGGACAAGCTACACCTTC.

This clonotype came up a few times. The J gene is TRBJ2-6, the V gene TRBV10-3; D uncertain. V lost 2 bases to trimming and J lost 11 bases, with 7 bases between them. Germline V gene lookup returns CDR1 ENHRY and CDR2 SYGVKD. The CDR3 contains 12 residues. The CDR3 DNA is TGTGCCATCAGTGAGCGAACTTACGTCCTGACTTTC. Its protein product is CAISERTYVLTF.

This clonotype was picked up a small number of times. The genes are TRBV5-1 and TRBJ2-1; the D gene is possibly TRBD2 (5 bases). Trimming removed 2 bases at V and 4 bases at J, with 13 bases between. The germline V gene has CDR1 SGHRS and CDR2 YFSETQ. This CDR3 is 15 amino acids long. This CDR3 is CASSLVGLAYNEQFF. The CDR3 DNA sequence: TGCGCCAGCAGCTTAGTCGGACTCGCATACAATGAGCAGTTCTTC.

The chain uses TRBV20-1 and TRBJ1-6, with a tentative D call TRBD1 (6 bases). Germline V gene lookup returns CDR1 DFQATT and CDR2 SNEGSKA (reference sequence). V was pared by 4 bases and J by 10 bases, with 17 bases between. The CDR3 sequence is 14 residues long. As DNA, the CDR3 is TGCAGTGCTATCAACCCGGGGGGCGAATCACCCCTCCACTTT. Amino acids: CSAINPGGESPLHF.

This clonotype was observed a few times. This sequence joins TRBV7-9 and TRBJ1-1, with D possibly being TRBD1 (5 bases). The CDR3 spans 16 residues. Germline V gene data show CDR1 as SEHNR and CDR2 as FQNEAQ (reference sequence). Trimming pared 5 bases from V and 0 bases from J, leaving 16 bases between. The CDR3 bases are TGTGCCAGCAGCCCCCTGGCGGGGCCTATGAACACTGAAGCTTTCTTT. Its protein is CASSPLAGPMNTEAFF.

The V gene is TRBV10-3, the J gene TRBJ2-7, with 15 bases aligning to TRBD2. CDR1 ENHRY and CDR2 SYGVKD come from the germline V gene. The ends lost 8 bases at V and 1 base at J; junction bases unmatched: 3. This CDR3 is 15 amino acids long. The DNA of the CDR3 is TGTGCCATCGGGACTAGCGGGAGGAAATCCTACGAGCAGTACTTC. Translating gives CAIGTSGRKSYEQYF.

At least ten counts were recorded for this clonotype. The chain recombines TRBV4-1 with TRBJ2-3, with D tentatively TRBD1 or TRBD2 (7 bases each). The CDR3 consists of 14 residues. The V end lost 8 bases, the J end lost 3 bases, and 15 bases lay between the germline ends. CDR1 and CDR2 (germline): MGHRA, YSYEKL. The CDR3 DNA is TGCGCCAGCGGCAGGGGGGGAGGAACAGATACGCAGTATTTT. Translated: CASGRGGGTDTQYF.

This clonotype has more than one count but fewer than ten. This chain joins TRBV6-2 or TRBV6-3 and TRBJ2-1; 7 bases are shared with TRBD2. Germline V CDR1 and CDR2: MNHEY, SVGEGT. The CDR3 has 12 amino acids. V lost 5 bases and J lost 7; bases outside the gene matches: 2. The CDR3 DNA reads TGTGCCAGCAGTAATAGCGGGAATGAGCAGTTCTTC. This codes for CASSNSGNEQFF.

The table lists this clonotype with a few counts. The rearrangement uses TRBV5-1 and TRBJ2-5, with D perhaps given as TRBD1 or TRBD2 (6 bases each). The CDR3 is 13 amino acids. Germline CDR1 and CDR2: SGHRS and YFSETQ. V shed 5 bases and J shed 5 bases, with 13 bases lying between them. The CDR3 region is CASRRGAGETQYF. Here the CDR3 DNA reads TGCGCCAGCAGGAGGGGGGCCGGGGAGACCCAGTACTTC.

This clonotype was detected only a few times. This chain uses TRBV24-1 with TRBJ2-1, with 9 bases fitting TRBD2. Germline trimming cut 6 bases from V and 8 bases from J; bases unmatched to any gene: 10. Germline CDR1 reads KGHDR; CDR2 reads SFDVKD. CDR3 length: 15 residues. The CDR3: CATSSSSGRRDEQFF. Written as DNA, the CDR3 is TGTGCCACCAGTTCATCCAGCGGGAGGAGGGATGAGCAGTTCTTC.

Ten or more counts support this clonotype. The gene calls are TRBV20-1 and TRBJ1-1, with D tentatively TRBD1 (6 bases). This CDR3 is built from 14 residues. Looked up from germline, CDR1 is DFQATT and CDR2 is SNEGSKA (reference sequence). Trimming took 0 bases from V and 5 from J, leaving 13 bases between them. CDR3 sequence: CSARELQGGTEAFF. The CDR3 region has the DNA TGCAGTGCTAGAGAATTACAGGGAGGGACTGAAGCTTTCTTT.

In DNA, the CDR3 is TGCAGTGCTAGAGATCCGACACGGCCTAGATCACCCCTCCACTTT. Residues: CSARDPTRPRSPLHF. The J gene is TRBJ1-6, the V gene TRBV20-1; D unresolved. The CDR3 runs 15 residues. The germline V and J ends were trimmed by 0 bases and 10 bases, with 16 bases remaining between them. CDR1 is DFQATT, CDR2 SNEGSKA, per germline (reference sequence).

To note about this clonotype: The junction and the germline gene differ at one end; a read error may be behind it. The V and J genes are TRBV2 and TRBJ1-3, with TRBD1 identical over 11 bases. Germline loops: CDR1 SNHLY, CDR2 FYNNEI. This CDR3 contains 18 residues. In nucleotides, the CDR3 is TGTACCAGCAGTTTTTTTATGTCAGGGACAGGGGGAAGAAACACCATATATTTT. Its protein is CTSSFFMSGTGGRNTIYF.

The chain links TRBV7-9 to TRBJ2-3; either TRBD1 or TRBD2 may fit D (6 bases each). Trimming left V 5 bases short and J 5 bases short, with 17 bases between. This CDR3 spans 15 amino acids. Germline CDR1 reads SEHNR; CDR2 reads FQNEAQ (reference sequence). CDR3 bases: TGTGCCAGCAGCCCCGAACAGGGACTCAGAGATACGCAGTATTTT. Protein product: CASSPEQGLRDTQYF.

The genes are TRBV6-2 or TRBV6-3 and TRBJ2-1, with no clear D. The ends were cut back, 0 bases at V and 9 bases at J, with 6 bases in the middle. The CDR3 spans 12 residues. CDR1 and CDR2 (germline): MNHEY, SVGEGT. The CDR3 sequence: CASSYSSAEQFF. The CDR3 DNA reads TGTGCCAGCAGTTACTCGTCGGCTGAGCAGTTCTTC.

The CDR3 region has the DNA TGTGCCAGCAGTGAAGCGTCGAGGACTGAAGCTTTCTTT. This codes for CASSEASRTEAFF. This rearrangement joins TRBV6-1 to TRBJ1-1; D is unclear. Trimming took 0 bases from V and 5 from J, leaving 7 bases between them. Looked up from germline, CDR1 is MNHNS and CDR2 is SASEGT. This CDR3 is built from 13 residues.

In its sample, this clonotype was seen a few times. The chain is built from TRBV11-2 and TRBJ2-1, with 11 bases aligning to TRBD1. Trimming took 8 bases from V and 6 from J; bases not matched to a gene: 6. The germline CDR1 and CDR2 sequences are SGHAT and FQNNGV. The CDR3 loop spans 14 amino acids. CDR3 coding DNA: TGTGCCAGCGACCGGGACAGGGGGTTCAATGAGCAGTTCTTC. Amino acids: CASDRDRGFNEQFF.

V is TRBV20-1 and J is TRBJ1-2; D is ambiguous. This CDR3 is 9 amino acids long. V lost 3 bases and J lost 6, with 2 bases in between. Germline lookup yields CDR1 DFQATT and CDR2 SNEGSKA (reference sequence). CDR3 loop: CSASNGYTF. In nucleotides, the CDR3 is TGCAGTGCTAGTAATGGCTACACCTTC.

This clonotype occurred many times. This chain uses TRBV5-1 with TRBJ1-5; D unclear. This CDR3 region has 15 residues. The V gene's germline CDR1 is SGHRS and CDR2 YFSETQ. Trimming left V 0 bases short and J 7 bases short, with 14 bases between. The CDR3 bases are TGCGCCAGCAGCTTGGGTGGCAGCCTGGGGCAGCCCCAGCATTTT. As protein: CASSLGGSLGQPQHF. The full variable domain, with the rest looked up from reference TRBV5-1 and TRBJ1-5, is KAGVTQTPRYLIKTRGQQVTLSCSPISGHRSVSWYQQTPGQGLQFLFEYFSETQRNKGNFPGRFSGRQFSNSRSEMNVSTLELGDSALYLCASSLGGSLGQPQHFGDGTRLSIL.

In this sample, this clonotype turned up a few times. The V call is TRBV5-1, the J call TRBJ2-7, with 14 nucleotides matching TRBD2. The CDR3 is 18 residues long. Germline CDR1 reads SGHRS; CDR2 reads YFSETQ. Trimming took 3 bases from V and 1 from J; bases not matched to a gene: 9. CDR3 in DNA: TGCGCCAGCAGCTCGGGACTAGCGGGAGCGTGGGTTTCCTACGAGCAGTACTTC. It is translated as CASSSGLAGAWVSYEQYF.

This clonotype was seen a handful of times. CDR3 protein: CASSVGYQPQHF. In nucleotides, the CDR3 is TGTGCCAGCAGCGTTGGATACCAGCCCCAGCATTTT. The chain recombines TRBV5-6 with TRBJ1-5; the D is unclear. Trimming stripped 4 bases from V and 7 bases from J, with 9 bases between. The length of the CDR3 is 12 residues. The germline CDR1 and CDR2 sequences are SGHDT and YYEEEE.